This T cell receptor (beta chain) stems from a study of cytomegalovirus exposure and HLA in healthy donors. Study background: Around 80 million unique TCR sequences came from HLA-typed donors in an early release.

PCR amplification relied on 60 Vbeta primers (plus 13 Jbeta primers). Profiled with immunoSEQ multiplex PCR; TCRdb holds only in-frame clones, not every one. Here the sample spans 150,000 to 200,000 clones, 80% being singletons. Sampled while nominally healthy, donors likely had unrecorded immune exposures. The CDR3 covers 14 residues. Trimming stripped 5 bases from V and 8 bases from J, with 16 bases between. Germline CDR1 reads SEHNR; CDR2 reads FQNEAQ (reference sequence). With regard to this clone: Its antigen remains unknown.

General study findings and limits: It was approximately 150 TCR beta chains that were listed as cytomegalovirus-associated. As a later analysis revealed, most CMV-associated TCR beta chains appeared HLA-restricted.

This clonotype was obtained from a man in his thirties or forties in good health and CMV-seropositive. The chain recombines TRBV7-9 with TRBJ2-1; perhaps TRBD1 as D (6 bases). Sequencing was done on a sample of PBMCs. CDR3 in DNA: TGTGCCAGCAGCAGAACTACAGGGTTGGATGAGCAGTTCTTC. Translated: CASSRTTGLDEQFF. The full variable domain, in which reference TRBV7-9 and TRBJ2-1 provide the parts outside the CDR3, is DTGVSQNPRHKITKRGQNVTFRCDPISEHNRLYWYRQTLGQGPEFLTYFQNEAQLEKSRLLSDRFSAERPKGSFSTLEIQRTEQGDSAMYLCASSRTTGLDEQFFGPGTRLTVL.